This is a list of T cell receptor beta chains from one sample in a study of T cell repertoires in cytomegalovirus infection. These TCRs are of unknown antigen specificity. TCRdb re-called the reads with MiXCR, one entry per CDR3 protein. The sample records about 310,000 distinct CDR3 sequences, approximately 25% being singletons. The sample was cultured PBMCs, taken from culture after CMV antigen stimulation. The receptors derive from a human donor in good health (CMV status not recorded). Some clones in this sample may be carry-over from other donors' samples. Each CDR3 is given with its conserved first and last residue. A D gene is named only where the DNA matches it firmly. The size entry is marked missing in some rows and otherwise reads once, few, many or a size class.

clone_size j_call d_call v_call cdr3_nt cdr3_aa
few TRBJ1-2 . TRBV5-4 TGTGCCAGCAGCCTGGCCGGGGTTCCGAACTATGGCTACACCTTC CASSLAGVPNYGYTF
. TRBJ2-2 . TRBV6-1 TGTGCCAGCAGTGATATGTTAGGGTCCGGGGAGCTGTTTTTT CASSDMLGSGELFF
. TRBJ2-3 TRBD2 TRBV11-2 TGTGCCAGCAGGACTAGCGGGTACACAGATACGCAGTATTTT CASRTSGYTDTQYF
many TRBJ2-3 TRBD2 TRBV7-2 TGTGCCAGCAGCCACGGGAGGGAAGATACGCAGTATTTT CASSHGREDTQYF
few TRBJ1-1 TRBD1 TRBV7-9 TGTGCCAGCAGCTTAGCAGGGGGCGAAGCTTTCTTT CASSLAGGEAFF
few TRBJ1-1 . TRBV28 TGTGCCAGCAGTCCCCACATTGAAGCTTTCTTT CASSPHIEAFF
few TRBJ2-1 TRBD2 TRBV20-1 TGCAGTGCTAGGCCACTAGCGGGAGGGTACAATGAGCAGTTCTTC CSARPLAGGYNEQFF
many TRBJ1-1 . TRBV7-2 TGTGCCAGCAGCCCACACATGAACACTGAAGCTTTCTTT CASSPHMNTEAFF
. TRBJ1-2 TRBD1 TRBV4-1 TGCGCCAGCAGCCAAGTTCAGAAAGGACAGGTTTTGGTTGTACCCAACTATGGCTACACCTTC CASSQVQKGQVLVVPNYGYTF
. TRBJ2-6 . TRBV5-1 TGCGCCAGCAGCCGGGAACCGGGACAATTCTCTGGGGCCAACGTCCTGACTTTC CASSREPGQFSGANVLTF
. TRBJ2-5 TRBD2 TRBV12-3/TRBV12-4 TGTGCCAGCAGTTTTACGGGAGGGCCCCTAGAGACCCAGTACTTC CASSFTGGPLETQYF
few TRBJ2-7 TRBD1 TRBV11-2 TGTGCCAGCAGCACTACAGGGGAGTACGAGCAGTACTTC CASSTTGEYEQYF
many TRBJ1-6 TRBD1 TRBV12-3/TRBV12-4 TGTGCCAGCAGTTTAGCGACCGGACAGGGGAGGAAATCACCCCTCCACTTT CASSLATGQGRKSPLHF
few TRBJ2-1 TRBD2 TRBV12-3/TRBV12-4 TGTGCCAGCAGGGGGACTAGCGGAAACAATGAGCAGTTCTTC CASRGTSGNNEQFF
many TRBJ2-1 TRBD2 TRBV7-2 TGTGCCAGCAGCTTTGGCCTAGCGGGATACAATGAGCAGTTCTTC CASSFGLAGYNEQFF
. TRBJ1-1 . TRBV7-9 TGTGCCAGCAGACATCCCGTCGGACAGCCCATGAACACTGAAGCTTTCTTT CASRHPVGQPMNTEAFF
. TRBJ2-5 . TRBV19 TGTGCCAGTAGTATGGGGGCGAGGAAGGCGTACCAAGAGACCCAGTACTTC CASSMGARKAYQETQYF
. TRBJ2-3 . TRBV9 TGTGCCAGCAGCGTAGAACTAGCCGATGTTGGGGATACGCAGTATTTT CASSVELADVGDTQYF
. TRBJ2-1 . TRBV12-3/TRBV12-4 TGTGCCAGCACGGTGTACAATGAGCAGTTCTTC CASTVYNEQFF
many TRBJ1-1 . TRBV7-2 TGTGCCAGCAGATCCGGACAGAACACTGAAGCTTTCTTT CASRSGQNTEAFF
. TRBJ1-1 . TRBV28 TGTGCCAGCAGTTTTATTGGGGGGAGGCGGACTGAAGCTTTCTTT CASSFIGGRRTEAFF
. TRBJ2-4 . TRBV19 TGTGCCAGTGGACCCGGACCGACAGCGCCCAAAAACATTCAGTACTTC CASGPGPTAPKNIQYF
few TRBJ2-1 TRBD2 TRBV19 TGTGCCAGTAGTATTTCCAAGACTAGCGGGAGTGTCAATGAGCAGTTCTTC CASSISKTSGSVNEQFF